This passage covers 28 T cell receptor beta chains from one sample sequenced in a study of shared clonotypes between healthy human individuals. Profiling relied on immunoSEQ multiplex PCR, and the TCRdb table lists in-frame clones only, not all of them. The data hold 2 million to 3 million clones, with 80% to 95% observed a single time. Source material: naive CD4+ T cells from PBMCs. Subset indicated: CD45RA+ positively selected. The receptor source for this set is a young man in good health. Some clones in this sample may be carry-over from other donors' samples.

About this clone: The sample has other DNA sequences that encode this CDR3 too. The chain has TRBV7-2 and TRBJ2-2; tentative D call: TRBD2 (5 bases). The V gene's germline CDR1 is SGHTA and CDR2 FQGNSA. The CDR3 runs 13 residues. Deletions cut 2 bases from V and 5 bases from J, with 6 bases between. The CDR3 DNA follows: TGTGCCAGCAGCTTATCGGGGACCGGGGAGCTGTTTTTT. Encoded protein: CASSLSGTGELFF.

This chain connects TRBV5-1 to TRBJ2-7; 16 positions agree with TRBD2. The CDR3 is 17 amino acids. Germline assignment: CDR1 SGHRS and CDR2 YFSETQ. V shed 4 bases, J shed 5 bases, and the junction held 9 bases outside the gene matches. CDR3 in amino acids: CASSPGTSGRARNEQYF. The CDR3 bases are TGCGCCAGCAGCCCCGGGACTAGCGGGAGGGCTAGGAACGAGCAGTACTTC.

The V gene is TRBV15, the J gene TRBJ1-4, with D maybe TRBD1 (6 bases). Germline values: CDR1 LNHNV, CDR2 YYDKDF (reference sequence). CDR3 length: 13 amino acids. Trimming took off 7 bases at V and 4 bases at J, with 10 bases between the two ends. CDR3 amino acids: CATTRGYNEKLFF. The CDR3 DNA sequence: TGTGCCACCACGAGGGGGTATAATGAAAAACTGTTTTTT.

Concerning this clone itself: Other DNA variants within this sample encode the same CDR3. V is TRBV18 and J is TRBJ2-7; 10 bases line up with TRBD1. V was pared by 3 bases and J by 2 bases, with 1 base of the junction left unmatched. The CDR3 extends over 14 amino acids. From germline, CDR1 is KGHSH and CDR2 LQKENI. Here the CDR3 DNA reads TGTGCCAGCTCACCGGGGACAGGGGCCTACGAGCAGTACTTC. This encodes CASSPGTGAYEQYF.

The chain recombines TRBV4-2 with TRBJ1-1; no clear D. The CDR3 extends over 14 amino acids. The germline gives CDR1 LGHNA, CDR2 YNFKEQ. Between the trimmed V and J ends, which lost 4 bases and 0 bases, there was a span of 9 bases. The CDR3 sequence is CASSPVRMNTEAFF. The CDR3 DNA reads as TGTGCCAGCAGCCCCGTGAGAATGAACACTGAAGCTTTCTTT.

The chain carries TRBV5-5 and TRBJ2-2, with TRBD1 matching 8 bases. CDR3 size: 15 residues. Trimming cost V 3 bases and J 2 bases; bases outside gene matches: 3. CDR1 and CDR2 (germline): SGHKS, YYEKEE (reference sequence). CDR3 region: CASSWTGTNTGELFF. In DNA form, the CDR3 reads TGTGCCAGCAGCTGGACAGGGACTAACACCGGGGAGCTGTTTTTT.

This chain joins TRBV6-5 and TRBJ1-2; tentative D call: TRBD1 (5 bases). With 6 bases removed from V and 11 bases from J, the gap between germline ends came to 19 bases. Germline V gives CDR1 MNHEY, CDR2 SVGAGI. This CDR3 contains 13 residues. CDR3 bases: TGTGCCAGCAGGGCAATAGGGGCAGGATCTTACACCTTC. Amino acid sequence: CASRAIGAGSYTF.

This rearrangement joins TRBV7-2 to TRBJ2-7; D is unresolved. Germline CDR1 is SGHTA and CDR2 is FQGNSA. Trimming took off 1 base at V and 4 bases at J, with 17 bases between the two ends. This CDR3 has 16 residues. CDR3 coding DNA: TGTGCCAGCAGCTTAGGGAGCCAAACCCTACAGTACGAGCAGTACTTC. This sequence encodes CASSLGSQTLQYEQYF.

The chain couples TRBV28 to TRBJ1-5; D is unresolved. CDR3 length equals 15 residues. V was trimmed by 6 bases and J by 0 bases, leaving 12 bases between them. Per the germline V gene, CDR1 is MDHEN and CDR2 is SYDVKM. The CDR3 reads CASRTEKNSNQPQHF. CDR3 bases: TGTGCCAGCAGGACGGAAAAAAATAGCAATCAGCCCCAGCATTTT.

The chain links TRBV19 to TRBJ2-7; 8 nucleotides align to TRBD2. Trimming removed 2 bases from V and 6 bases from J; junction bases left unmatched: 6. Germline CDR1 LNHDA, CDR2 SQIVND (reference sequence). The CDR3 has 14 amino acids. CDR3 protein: CASSITGGLGEQYF. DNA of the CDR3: TGTGCCAGTAGTATAACGGGAGGGCTCGGCGAGCAGTACTTC.

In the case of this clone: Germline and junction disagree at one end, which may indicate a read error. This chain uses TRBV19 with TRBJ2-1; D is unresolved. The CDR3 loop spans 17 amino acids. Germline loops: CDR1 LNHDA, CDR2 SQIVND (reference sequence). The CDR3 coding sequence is TGTGCCAGTAGTGTAGAGCTAGGGTATAGCTCCTACAATGAGCAGTTCTTC. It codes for CASSVELGYSSYNEQFF.

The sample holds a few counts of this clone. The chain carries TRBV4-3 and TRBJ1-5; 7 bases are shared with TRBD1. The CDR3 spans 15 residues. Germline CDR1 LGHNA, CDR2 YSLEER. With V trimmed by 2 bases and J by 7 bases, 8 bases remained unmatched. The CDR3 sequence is CASSQTSGGRQPQHF. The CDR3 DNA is TGCGCCAGCAGCCAAACATCAGGGGGGAGGCAGCCCCAGCATTTT.

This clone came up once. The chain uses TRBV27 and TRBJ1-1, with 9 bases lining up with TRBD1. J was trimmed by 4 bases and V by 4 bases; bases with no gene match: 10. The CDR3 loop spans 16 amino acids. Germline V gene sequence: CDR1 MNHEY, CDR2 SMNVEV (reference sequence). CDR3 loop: CASSSQIRQGVTEAFF. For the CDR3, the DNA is TGTGCCAGCAGTTCACAAATTAGACAGGGGGTCACTGAAGCTTTCTTT.

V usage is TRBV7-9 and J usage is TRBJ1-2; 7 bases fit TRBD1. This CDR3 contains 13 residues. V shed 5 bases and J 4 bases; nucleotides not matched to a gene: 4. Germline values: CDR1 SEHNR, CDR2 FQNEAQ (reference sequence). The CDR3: CASSQGTAYGYTF. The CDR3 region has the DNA TGTGCCAGCAGCCAAGGGACAGCCTATGGCTACACCTTC.

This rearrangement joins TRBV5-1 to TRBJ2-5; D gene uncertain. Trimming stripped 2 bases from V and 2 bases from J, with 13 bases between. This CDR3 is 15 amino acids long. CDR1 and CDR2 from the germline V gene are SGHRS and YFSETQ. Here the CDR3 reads CASSFLSPPQETQYF. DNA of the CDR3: TGCGCCAGCAGCTTTCTTTCTCCGCCTCAAGAGACCCAGTACTTC.

This CDR3 reads CASSSGGQGQPQHF. CDR3 DNA: TGTGCCAGTAGTAGCGGGGGTCAGGGACAGCCCCAGCATTTT. This chain joins TRBV19 and TRBJ1-5; a weak D match, TRBD1 (5 bases). The CDR3 contains 14 residues. Trimming cost V 4 bases and J 7 bases, with 14 bases left between them. From germline, CDR1 is LNHDA and CDR2 SQIVND (reference sequence).

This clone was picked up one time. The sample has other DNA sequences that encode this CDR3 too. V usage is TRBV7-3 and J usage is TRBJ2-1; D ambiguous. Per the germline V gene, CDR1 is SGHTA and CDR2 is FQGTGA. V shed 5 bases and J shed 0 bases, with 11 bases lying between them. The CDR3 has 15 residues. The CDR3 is CASSPRRSSYNEQFF. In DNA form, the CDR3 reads TGTGCCAGCAGCCCCCGTAGGAGCTCCTACAATGAGCAGTTCTTC.

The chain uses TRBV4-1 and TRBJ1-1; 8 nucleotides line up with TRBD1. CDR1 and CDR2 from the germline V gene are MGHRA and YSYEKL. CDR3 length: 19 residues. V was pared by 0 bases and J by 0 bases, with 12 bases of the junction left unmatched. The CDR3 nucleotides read TGCGCCAGCAGCCAAGACTACAGGGGGTCATCGGGGATGAACACTGAAGCTTTCTTT. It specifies CASSQDYRGSSGMNTEAFF.

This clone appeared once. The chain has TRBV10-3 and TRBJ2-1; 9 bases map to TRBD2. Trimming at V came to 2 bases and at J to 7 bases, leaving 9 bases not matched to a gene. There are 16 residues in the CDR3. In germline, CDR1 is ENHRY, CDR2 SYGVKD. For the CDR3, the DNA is TGTGCCATCAGTGAGCGGTTGCGGGAGGGCAGAAATGAGCAGTTCTTC. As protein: CAISERLREGRNEQFF.

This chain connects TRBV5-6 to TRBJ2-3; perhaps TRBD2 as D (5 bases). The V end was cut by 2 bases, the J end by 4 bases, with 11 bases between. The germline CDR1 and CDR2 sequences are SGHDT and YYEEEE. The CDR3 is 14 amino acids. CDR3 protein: CASSFGLAPDTQYF. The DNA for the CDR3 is TGTGCCAGCAGCTTCGGGCTAGCCCCAGATACGCAGTATTTT.

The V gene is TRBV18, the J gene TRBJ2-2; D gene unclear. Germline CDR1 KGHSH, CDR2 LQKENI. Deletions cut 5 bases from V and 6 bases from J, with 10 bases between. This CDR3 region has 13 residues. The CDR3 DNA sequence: TGTGCCAGCTCAATGTTTGGGGCCGGGGAGCTGTTTTTT. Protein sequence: CASSMFGAGELFF.

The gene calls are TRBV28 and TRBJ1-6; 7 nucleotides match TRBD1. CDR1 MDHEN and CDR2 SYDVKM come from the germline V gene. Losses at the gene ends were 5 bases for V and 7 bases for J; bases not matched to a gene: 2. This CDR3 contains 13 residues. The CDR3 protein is CASSPDRNSPLHF. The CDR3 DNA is TGTGCCAGCAGTCCGGACAGGAATTCACCCCTCCACTTT.

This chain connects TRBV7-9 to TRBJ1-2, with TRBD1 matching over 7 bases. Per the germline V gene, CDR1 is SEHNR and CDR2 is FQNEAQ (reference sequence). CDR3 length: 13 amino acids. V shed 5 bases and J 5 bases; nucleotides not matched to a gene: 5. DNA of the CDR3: TGTGCCAGCAGCGAGGGACAGTTTTATGGCTACACCTTC. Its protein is CASSEGQFYGYTF.

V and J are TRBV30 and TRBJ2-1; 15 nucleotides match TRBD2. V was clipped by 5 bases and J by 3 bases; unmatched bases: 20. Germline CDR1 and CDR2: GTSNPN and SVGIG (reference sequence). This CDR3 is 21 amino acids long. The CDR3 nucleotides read TGTGCCTGGTCGGAAGGCGGACCGGGACTAGCGGGAGGTCCACACTACAATGAGCAGTTCTTC. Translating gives CAWSEGGPGLAGGPHYNEQFF.

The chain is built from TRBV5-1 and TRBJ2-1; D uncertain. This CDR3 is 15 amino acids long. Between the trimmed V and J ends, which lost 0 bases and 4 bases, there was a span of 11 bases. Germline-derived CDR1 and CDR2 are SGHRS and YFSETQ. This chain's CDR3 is CASSLGAATYNEQFF. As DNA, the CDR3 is TGCGCCAGCAGCTTGGGGGCCGCAACGTACAATGAGCAGTTCTTC.

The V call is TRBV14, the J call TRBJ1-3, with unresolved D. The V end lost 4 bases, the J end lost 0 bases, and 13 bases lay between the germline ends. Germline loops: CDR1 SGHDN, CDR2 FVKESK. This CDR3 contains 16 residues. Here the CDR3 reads CASSPAGRLSGNTIYF. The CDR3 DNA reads TGTGCCAGCAGCCCCGCCGGACGGCTCTCTGGAAACACCATATATTTT.

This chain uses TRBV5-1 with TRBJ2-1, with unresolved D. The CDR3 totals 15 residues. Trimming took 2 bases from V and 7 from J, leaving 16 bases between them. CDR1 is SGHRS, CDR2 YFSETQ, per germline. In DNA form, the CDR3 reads TGCGCCAGCAGCTTCCAGCGAATCGGGTCTAATGAGCAGTTCTTC. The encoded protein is CASSFQRIGSNEQFF.

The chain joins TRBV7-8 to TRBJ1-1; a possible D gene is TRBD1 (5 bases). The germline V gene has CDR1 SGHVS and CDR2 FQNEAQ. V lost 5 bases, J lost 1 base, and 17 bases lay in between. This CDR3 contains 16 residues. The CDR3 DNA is TGTGCCAGCAGCACAGATCCAGATGACAGGAACACTGAAGCTTTCTTT. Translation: CASSTDPDDRNTEAFF.